The 3 T cell receptor beta chains reported below all come from one sample, sequenced in a study of beta chain features in type 1 diabetes. The sequenced template was cDNA made from the entire isolated RNA. Profiling relied on immunoSEQ multiplex PCR, and the TCRdb table lists in-frame clones only, not all of them. The sample yields fewer than 650,000 clones, roughly a sixth seen once. The material sequenced was naive CD4+ T cells from blood. The receptors were gathered from a man aged 18 to 29 in good health.

The chain employs TRBV19 and TRBJ1-2; D gene ambiguous. Trimming left V 3 bases short and J 0 bases short, with 11 bases between. In germline, CDR1 is LNHDA, CDR2 SQIVND (reference sequence). This CDR3 has 15 residues. CDR3 amino acids: CASSIRALANYGYTF. Written as DNA, the CDR3 is TGTGCCAGTAGTATCCGGGCCCTAGCTAACTATGGCTACACCTTC.

This clone was counted between two and nine times. The DNA for the CDR3 is TGTGCCAGCAGCTTGGGGACAGGAGGGGAGTCTGGGGCCAACGTCCTGACTTTC. It codes for CASSLGTGGESGANVLTF. The chain joins TRBV5-4 to TRBJ2-6; D is possibly TRBD1 (7 bases). CDR1 and CDR2 from the germline V gene are SGHNT and YYREEE (reference sequence). CDR3 size: 18 residues. V shed 0 bases and J shed 1 base, with 14 bases lying between them.

V is TRBV15 and J is TRBJ2-5; D is perhaps TRBD2 (6 bases). Trimming took off 4 bases at V and 0 bases at J, with 15 bases between the two ends. Germline values: CDR1 LNHNV, CDR2 YYDKDF (reference sequence). The CDR3 is 16 residues long. As DNA, the CDR3 is TGTGCCACCAGCAACCCCCCGTGGAGGGACCAAGAGACCCAGTACTTC. Translating it yields CATSNPPWRDQETQYF.